A selection of T cell receptor beta chains follows, all from one sample in a study of shared clonotypes between healthy human individuals. Method: immunoSEQ multiplex PCR; TCRdb's copy keeps in-frame clones and lacks some. The table includes millions of clones, over 90% detected once. The sequenced sample was naive CD4+ T cells from PBMCs. Receptors were obtained from a man in his late teens or twenties in good health. Some clones in this sample may be carry-over from other donors' samples. The conserved cysteine and the conserved F or W are not part of the CDR3 here. Each record gives: J gene, V gene, D gene, CDR3 protein. The D gene is left open where the match is weak.

j_gene: TRBJ1-1
v_gene: TRBV12-5
d_gene: TRBD1
CDR3aa: ASGPGQGASEAF

j_gene: TRBJ2-3
v_gene: TRBV5-1
d_gene: -
CDR3aa: ASSLKLPTDTQY

j_gene: TRBJ2-3
v_gene: TRBV7-3
d_gene: TRBD2
CDR3aa: ASSKLAGGDTDTQY

j_gene: TRBJ1-1
v_gene: TRBV29-1
d_gene: -
CDR3aa: SVGSEAF

j_gene: TRBJ1-1
v_gene: TRBV6-1
d_gene: -
CDR3aa: ASRADRSYTEAF

j_gene: TRBJ1-2
v_gene: TRBV27
d_gene: -
CDR3aa: ASSSLKDGTYGYT

j_gene: TRBJ2-3
v_gene: TRBV11-2
d_gene: TRBD2
CDR3aa: ASTVTSGTDTQY

j_gene: TRBJ2-1
v_gene: TRBV7-2
d_gene: TRBD2
CDR3aa: ASSSSSGYNEQF

j_gene: TRBJ1-2
v_gene: TRBV19
d_gene: -
CDR3aa: ASSLEGLSYGYT

j_gene: TRBJ1-6
v_gene: TRBV9
d_gene: -
CDR3aa: ASSVRGDSGSPLH

j_gene: TRBJ2-3
v_gene: TRBV5-1
d_gene: TRBD1
CDR3aa: ASRGQGGTDTQY

j_gene: TRBJ1-2
v_gene: TRBV9
d_gene: -
CDR3aa: ASSVRADPNYGYT

j_gene: TRBJ2-5
v_gene: TRBV19
d_gene: -
CDR3aa: ASSRARTTVGETQY

j_gene: TRBJ2-7
v_gene: TRBV28
d_gene: -
CDR3aa: ASGSPYEQY

j_gene: TRBJ2-7
v_gene: TRBV19
d_gene: -
CDR3aa: ASSNRRDRGLEQY

j_gene: TRBJ1-1
v_gene: TRBV7-3
d_gene: TRBD1
CDR3aa: ASSPAQGALNTEAF

j_gene: TRBJ2-3
v_gene: TRBV19
d_gene: -
CDR3aa: ASSIARGTDTQY

j_gene: TRBJ1-1
v_gene: TRBV5-4
d_gene: -
CDR3aa: ASSPPPGRGTEAF

j_gene: TRBJ2-2
v_gene: TRBV18
d_gene: -
CDR3aa: ASSPGLYDGELF

j_gene: TRBJ2-3
v_gene: TRBV5-4
d_gene: TRBD1
CDR3aa: ASSLGGQQYNTDTQY

j_gene: TRBJ2-5
v_gene: TRBV5-1
d_gene: -
CDR3aa: ASSLAETQY

j_gene: TRBJ2-2
v_gene: TRBV19
d_gene: TRBD1
CDR3aa: ASSIARTGGTGELF

j_gene: TRBJ2-2
v_gene: TRBV4-1
d_gene: TRBD1
CDR3aa: ASSQRTGQRLSNTGELF

j_gene: TRBJ2-2
v_gene: TRBV5-4
d_gene: -
CDR3aa: ASSSGIVLNTGELF

j_gene: TRBJ2-1
v_gene: TRBV2
d_gene: TRBD2
CDR3aa: ASRASGNEQF

j_gene: TRBJ2-1
v_gene: TRBV5-1
d_gene: TRBD2
CDR3aa: ASSLGPLAGDSDEQF

j_gene: TRBJ1-3
v_gene: TRBV6-1
d_gene: -
CDR3aa: ASSHSSGNTIY

j_gene: TRBJ2-7
v_gene: TRBV28
d_gene: -
CDR3aa: ASRENIYEQY

j_gene: TRBJ2-3
v_gene: TRBV5-4
d_gene: TRBD2
CDR3aa: ASSLSSGRNTDTQY

j_gene: TRBJ2-2
v_gene: TRBV4-1
d_gene: TRBD1
CDR3aa: ASSQDRDRGKNTGELF

j_gene: TRBJ2-2
v_gene: TRBV7-8
d_gene: TRBD1
CDR3aa: ASSFPSGTAAAGELF

j_gene: TRBJ1-1
v_gene: TRBV6-6
d_gene: -
CDR3aa: ATKSNGGTEAF

j_gene: TRBJ2-1
v_gene: TRBV6-6
d_gene: -
CDR3aa: ASSYIYNEQF

j_gene: TRBJ2-7
v_gene: TRBV11-2
d_gene: -
CDR3aa: ASSLEGTYEQY

j_gene: TRBJ1-1
v_gene: TRBV18
d_gene: TRBD1
CDR3aa: ASSPGQGVRPEAF

j_gene: TRBJ1-1
v_gene: TRBV7-2
d_gene: -
CDR3aa: ASTPPWAGRNTEAF

j_gene: TRBJ1-4
v_gene: TRBV7-2
d_gene: TRBD1
CDR3aa: ASSLGGTGQKLF

j_gene: TRBJ2-1
v_gene: TRBV7-8
d_gene: TRBD2
CDR3aa: ASSSGLAGDNEQF

j_gene: TRBJ1-1
v_gene: TRBV5-6
d_gene: -
CDR3aa: ASSLEPRNTEAF

j_gene: TRBJ2-5
v_gene: TRBV11-3
d_gene: TRBD2
CDR3aa: ASSSGLGEGETQY

j_gene: TRBJ2-6
v_gene: TRBV5-1
d_gene: -
CDR3aa: ASSMGGANVLT

j_gene: TRBJ1-5
v_gene: TRBV21-1
d_gene: -
CDR3aa: AAGSGSNQPQH